This record concerns one T cell receptor (beta chain) sequence. V lost 1 base and J lost 1, with 7 bases in between. Germline V lookup: CDR1 MNHNY, CDR2 SVGAGI (reference sequence). This CDR3 is 14 amino acids long. This sample was included in a study of blood T cell repertoires in COVID-19. Turning to the study itself: Samples came from the United States, Italy and Spain, spanning acute and convalescent COVID-19.

TCRdb's copy holds only in-frame clones and misses some; the assay was immunoSEQ multiplex PCR. This repertoire shows under 550,000 clones, around 90% found once; its top ten account for 0.8% to 1%. The receptor was derived from a man aged 18 to 30 with COVID-19, enrolled during active disease. The specimen sequenced was peripheral blood. The genes are TRBV6-6 and TRBJ1-2; D remains unclear. CDR3 region: CASSYFQVNYGYTF. CDR3 in DNA: TGTGCCAGCAGTTACTTTCAGGTTAACTATGGCTACACCTTC.